This TCR beta chain comes out of a study of cytomegalovirus exposure and HLA in healthy donors. Study information: The Caucasian-associated ancestry cluster contained approximately 81% of the 300 to 400 genotyped donors.

The PCR contained 60 Vbeta and 13 Jbeta primers. Libraries were prepared by immunoSEQ multiplex PCR; TCRdb keeps only in-frame clonotypes and omits some of them. The sample comprises about 140,000 clones, roughly 79% of which are singletons, and 1.1% rests with the top ten. All donors participated as healthy donors of bone marrow. The ends lost 2 bases at V and 11 bases at J; junction bases unmatched: 6. The CDR3 is 12 residues long. From germline, CDR1 is ENHRY and CDR2 SYGVKD. The chain uses TRBV10-3 and TRBJ2-7; 7 bases align to TRBD1. This TCR was recovered from a male donor in good health and CMV-seronegative. Input material: PBMCs. DNA for the CDR3: TGTGCCATCAGTGAGGGGGACAGCTTTAAGTACTTC. Encoded protein: CAISEGDSFKYF.